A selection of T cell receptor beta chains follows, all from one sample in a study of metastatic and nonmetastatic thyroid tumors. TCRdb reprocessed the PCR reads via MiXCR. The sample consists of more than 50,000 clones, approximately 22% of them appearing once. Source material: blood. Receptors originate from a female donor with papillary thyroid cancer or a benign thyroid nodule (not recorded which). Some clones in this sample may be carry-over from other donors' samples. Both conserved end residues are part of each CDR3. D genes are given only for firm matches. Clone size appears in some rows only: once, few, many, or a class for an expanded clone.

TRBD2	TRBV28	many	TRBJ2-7	TGTGCCAGCAGTACCTCAAGGGGTAGCGGGAGATCCTACGAGCAGTACTTC	CASSTSRGSGRSYEQYF
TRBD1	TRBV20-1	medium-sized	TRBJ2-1	TGCAGTGCTAGAGATCTATCCAGAGGACAGGGTTTCAATGAGCAGTTCTTC	CSARDLSRGQGFNEQFF
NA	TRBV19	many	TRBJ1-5	TGTGCCAGTAGTACCCCCGGGGGTGATAGCAATCAGCCCCAGCATTTT	CASSTPGGDSNQPQHF
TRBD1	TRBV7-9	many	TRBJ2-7	TGTGCCAGCAGCCCGGACAGGGCCACCTCCTACGAGCAGTACTTC	CASSPDRATSYEQYF
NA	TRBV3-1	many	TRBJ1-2	TGTGCCAGCAGCCAAGACAATCGCCCTAACTATGGCTACACCTTC	CASSQDNRPNYGYTF
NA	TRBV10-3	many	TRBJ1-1	TGTGCCATCAGTGAGGGAAAAAAGGGAAAAGCTTTCTTT	CAISEGKKGKAFF
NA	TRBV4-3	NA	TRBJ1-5	TGCGCCAGCAGCCAGTGGGGGGGGCGGCCCCAGCATTTT	CASSQWGGRPQHF
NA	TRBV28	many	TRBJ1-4	TGTGCCAGCAGTTTACGTCTAACTAATGAAAAACTGTTTTTT	CASSLRLTNEKLFF
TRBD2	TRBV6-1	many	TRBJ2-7	TGTGCCAGCACCCCGGGGGGGGGCGTCTACGAGCAGTACTTC	CASTPGGGVYEQYF
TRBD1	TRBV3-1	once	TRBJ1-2	TGTGCCTGCAGCCAGAGGACAGGGAGTTATGTCTACACCTTC	CACSQRTGSYVYTF
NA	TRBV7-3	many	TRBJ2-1	TGTGCCAGCAGCCCACCAACAAACAATGAGCAGTTCTTC	CASSPPTNNEQFF
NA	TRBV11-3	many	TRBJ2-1	TGTGCCAGCAGCTTAGATCGTCACAATGAGCAGTTCTTC	CASSLDRHNEQFF
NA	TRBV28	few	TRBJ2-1	TGTGCCAGCAGTTTATCGAGGCGGGCATCAAGCAATGAGCAGTTCTTC	CASSLSRRASSNEQFF
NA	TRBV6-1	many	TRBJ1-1	TGTGCCAGCAGTGAAATGGAAAAGGTGACTGAAGCTTTCTTT	CASSEMEKVTEAFF
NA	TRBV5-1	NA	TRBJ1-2	TGCGCCAGCAGCTTGGAGCAGGGAGTTGGCTACACCTTC	CASSLEQGVGYTF
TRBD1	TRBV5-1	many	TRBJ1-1	TGCGCCAGCAGCCCCCCGGGACAGGGGGCCGGGGGGAACACTGAAGCTTTCTTT	CASSPPGQGAGGNTEAFF
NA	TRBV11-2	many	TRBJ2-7	TGTGCCAGCAGCCCACAGGGAGTTAGCTCCTACGAGCAGTACTTC	CASSPQGVSSYEQYF
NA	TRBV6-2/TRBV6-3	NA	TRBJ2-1	TGTGCCAGCAGGCCCTACCCTGTCTACAATGAGCAGGTCTTC	CASRPYPVYNEQVF
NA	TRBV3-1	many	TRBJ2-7	TGTGCCAGCAGCTTTACCGAGAGCTCCTACGAGCAGTACTTC	CASSFTESSYEQYF
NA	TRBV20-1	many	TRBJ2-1	TGCAGTGCTAGGGGAGTGGGGGATGAGCAGTTCTTC	CSARGVGDEQFF
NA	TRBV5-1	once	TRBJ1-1	TGCGCCAGCAGCACTGGACACAATGTAAACACTGAAGCTTTCTTT	CASSTGHNVNTEAFF
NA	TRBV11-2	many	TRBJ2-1	TGTGCCAGCAGCCTTAGGCAGAGGAATGAGCAGTTCTTC	CASSLRQRNEQFF
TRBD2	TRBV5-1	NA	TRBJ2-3	TGCGCCAGCAGATTGGGACTAGCAGTCACAGATACGCAGTATTTT	CASRLGLAVTDTQYF